Below, 6 T cell receptor beta chains from the same sample are listed, as sequenced in a study of post-analysis software for immune sequencing data. The study, taken as a whole, reports: There were five TRBV segments more frequent in patients than controls, and TRBV5-6, TRBV5-1 and TRBV20-1 were among them.

Which antigens these TCRs recognize remains unknown. The TCR beta cDNA libraries contained unique molecular identifiers. One entry per CDR3 protein, called by TCRdb with MiXCR from the PCR reads. The sample holds fewer than 550,000 distinct CDR3 sequences; 34% are singletons and the top ten take approximately 5.4%. The specimen sequenced was blood. The receptors originated from a girl aged 2-17 years with multiple sclerosis.

This clonotype showed up just a few times. The rearrangement uses TRBV20-1 and TRBJ2-3; 8 bases align to TRBD2. V shed 3 bases, J shed 1 base, and the junction held 3 bases outside the gene matches. The CDR3 length is 14 residues. Germline V lookup: CDR1 DFQATT, CDR2 SNEGSKA (reference sequence). CDR3 sequence reads: CSARFGGGTDTQYF. The CDR3 coding sequence is TGCAGTGCTAGGTTCGGGGGGGGCACAGATACGCAGTATTTT.

Only a few counts were recorded for this clonotype. The chain has TRBV29-1 and TRBJ1-1; D may be TRBD1 (6 bases). From germline, CDR1 is SQVTM and CDR2 ANQGSEA. The V gene lost 3 bases and the J gene lost 5 bases, with 10 bases spanning the gap. The CDR3 runs 12 residues. The CDR3 spells CSVDRGRTEAFF. The CDR3 nucleotides are TGCAGCGTTGACAGGGGTCGGACTGAAGCTTTCTTT.

This sequence joins TRBV7-8 and TRBJ2-1; TRBD2 matches 10 bases. V was clipped by 3 bases and J by 3 bases; unmatched bases: 5. CDR3 length: 16 amino acids. The germline CDR1 and CDR2 sequences are SGHVS and FQNEAQ. CDR3 protein: CASSFERGGYYNEQFF. The CDR3 region has the DNA TGTGCCAGCAGCTTCGAGCGGGGGGGATACTACAATGAGCAGTTCTTC.

V usage is TRBV15 and J usage is TRBJ1-5; D might be TRBD1 (5 bases). The CDR3 sequence is 15 residues long. V was pared by 0 bases and J by 8 bases, with 14 bases between. Germline-derived CDR1 and CDR2 are LNHNV and YYDKDF (reference sequence). As DNA, the CDR3 is TGTGCCACCAGCAGAGAGTCCCTACCGGGGGAGCCCCAGCATTTT. As protein: CATSRESLPGEPQHF.

The chain links TRBV29-1 to TRBJ1-2, with 7 nucleotides matching TRBD1. The germline V gene encodes CDR1 SQVTM and CDR2 ANQGSEA. The CDR3 covers 16 residues. Unmatched junction bases numbered 17, after V lost 4 bases and J lost 6 bases. This chain's CDR3 is CSVVSPGGWLNDGYTF. The CDR3 DNA sequence: TGCAGCGTTGTGTCTCCAGGGGGTTGGCTTAATGATGGCTACACCTTC.

This clonotype has only a few counts. CDR3 region: CSVQNNEQYF. CDR3 sequence (DNA): TGCAGCGTTCAAAACAATGAGCAGTACTTC. The chain joins TRBV29-1 to TRBJ2-5; D remains unclear. V was pared by 5 bases and J by 11 bases, with 12 bases between. CDR3 length: 10 amino acids. The germline V gene encodes CDR1 SQVTM and CDR2 ANQGSEA. Variable domain in full (rest from reference TRBV29-1 and TRBJ2-5): SAVISQKPSRDICQRGTSLTIQCQVDSQVTMMFWYRQQPGQSLTLIATANQGSEATYESGFVIDKFPISRPNLTFSTLTVSNMSPEDSSIYLCSVQNNEQYFGPGTRLLVL.